The entry that follows covers one T cell receptor (beta chain) sequence. One base away lies a much larger clone, so this may be a sequencing read error. The same CDR3 can be traced to other DNA sequences in this sample. Libraries were prepared by immunoSEQ multiplex PCR; TCRdb keeps only in-frame clonotypes and omits some of them. The sample carries around 110,000 clones, around 92% recorded once. CDR1 SGHAT and CDR2 FQDESV come from the germline V gene (reference sequence). The trim removed 1 base at V and 6 bases at J, leaving 3 bases unmatched. The CDR3 loop spans 15 amino acids. This specimen belongs to a study of blood T cell repertoires in COVID-19.

Specimen: peripheral blood. This chain links TRBV11-1 with TRBJ2-2, with 9 bases fitting TRBD2. This sequence originates from a man in his forties with active or convalescent COVID-19. CDR3 bases: TGTGCCAGCAGCTTAGATGGCGGGGGGGCCGGGGAGCTGTTTTTT. Its translation: CASSLDGGGAGELFF. Using reference TRBV11-1 and TRBJ2-2 for the parts outside the CDR3, the full variable domain is EAEVAQSPRYKITEKSQAVAFWCDPISGHATLYWYRQILGQGPELLVQFQDESVVDDSQLPKDRFSAERLKGVDSTLKIQPAELGDSAMYLCASSLDGGGAGELFFGEGSRLTVL.